The clone carrying this T cell receptor (beta chain) occurred once. These data come from a study of blood T cell repertoires in COVID-19. For the study at large: PBMCs, B-cell-depleted T cells, or T cells were the source of the cDNA or gDNA that made up the material.

The CDR3 has 14 amino acids. V lost 3 bases to trimming and J lost 2 bases, with 11 bases between them. The germline CDR1 and CDR2 sequences are LNHDA and SQIVND (reference sequence). Assay: immunoSEQ multiplex PCR; the TCRdb copy retains only in-frame clones and omits some. The sample contains about 120,000 clones, 85% of which appear only once. Sequencing input: peripheral blood. The TCR comes from an elderly man with acute or convalescent COVID-19. J is TRBJ2-7 and V is TRBV19; TRBD2 is a possible D gene (5 bases). The chain's CDR3 is CASSMLGETYEQYF. The CDR3, as DNA: TGTGCCAGTAGTATGTTGGGAGAGACCTACGAGCAGTACTTC.